Below, one TCR beta chain is given with its context. What it recognizes is unknown. Germline-derived CDR1 and CDR2 are MDHEN and SYDVKM. The germline V and J ends were trimmed by 6 bases and 7 bases, with 11 bases remaining between them. The CDR3 extends over 12 amino acids. It was with 60 Vbeta and 13 Jbeta primers that the PCR ran. Method: immunoSEQ multiplex PCR; TCRdb's copy keeps in-frame clones and lacks some. The data hold about 160,000 clones, with roughly 87% observed a single time. The record originates from a study of cytomegalovirus exposure and HLA in healthy donors. Study-wide findings and caveats: Among immune exposure information, only CMV serostatus was available. Relative to equally common others, HLA-associated TCR beta chains showed greater clonal expansion in a later analysis. Association of a missense DCLRE1C variant with TCR beta V- and J-gene trimming was reported in a later analysis.

The sequenced sample was PBMCs. This chain joins TRBV28 and TRBJ2-3; D is undetermined. The origin of this receptor is a girl aged 5 to 17 in good health and CMV-seropositive. CDR3 DNA: TGTGCCAGCAGAGCCGGAGCTCATACGCAGTATTTT. Protein sequence: CASRAGAHTQYF.